Reported below is one TCR beta chain. Which antigen it targets is not known. The sample holds no much larger clone one base away, and base qualities are not on file. The immunoSEQ Assay, a bias-controlled multiplex PCR, was used to amplify TCRbeta CDR3 regions from genomic DNA. The original pipeline was this. Within the assay, amplification of reference gene primers was used to estimate how many nucleated cells each sample contained. Sequence reads were collapsed and filtered to measure the absolute abundance of every unique TCRbeta CDR3 rearrangement. For each sample, productive Simpson clonality was calculated as the square root of Simpson's diversity index across productive rearrangements. Imported from immuneACCESS, the table was reduced by TCRdb to in-frame sequences with V and J called. These copies leave out some clones; in studies compared against another copy, an unresolved V gene accounts for under half, and the cause of the remainder is not known. That table gives V, J and clone size, and the DNA gave D and trimming. The sample data list 200,000 or so clones, and around four fifths of these were observed just once. About 5% of the sample comes from the top ten.

This specimen comes from a study of blood T cell repertoires in COVID-19 (dated by TCRdb to the early 2020s). Background for the entire study: Samples covering the acute and convalescent phases of COVID-19 were provided by collaborators in the United States, Italy and Spain. The prospective study material was composed of cDNA or gDNA derived from T cells, B-cell-depleted T cells, or PBMCs. Deeply sampled blood TCRbeta repertoires from subjects exposed to, actively infected with, or recovered from COVID-19 were included in the dataset. The repertoires were released in a freely available public database intended as a resource for research on the immune response to SARS-CoV-2. Samples came from the ongoing ImmuneRACE study (first 160 participants) plus 1,254 subjects from 6 global collaborators. Sample metadata almost always included a de-identified subject ID, COVID-19 status, age in years and sex. Where available, HLA class I and class II types were obtained from metadata supplied by the sample provider rather than from assay-based typing. General conclusions and limits of the study: The quantity of clinical and demographic metadata differed by source and by participant and was supplied without curation.

Each collaborating institution followed its own protocols to collect whole blood in K2EDTA tubes. For TCRbeta analysis, collaborators shipped samples in one of three forms: frozen whole blood, isolated PBMCs, or DNA extracted from either of those sample types. This TCR was recovered from a woman between 25 and 40 years old with acute or convalescent COVID-19. Sequencing input: peripheral blood.

At the DNA level, the sequence is TGTGCCAGCAGTTTAGGGGTAGGGACTATGAACACTGAAGCTTTCTTT. Its translation reads: CASSLGVGTMNTEAFF. The chain was built from TRBV28 and TRBJ1-1, with TRBD1 tentatively as D gene (5 bases match). V is pared back by 2 bases and J by 0 bases, with 13 bases lying between the germline termini. Including cysteine and phenylalanine, the CDR3 has 16 amino acids. The CDR3 DNA has 48 bases and is translated from base 1. The germline V gene sets CDR1 to MDHEN and CDR2 to SYDVKM. This CDR3, with the reference TRBV28 and TRBJ1-1 proteins standing in past its ends, gives the full variable domain DVKVTQSSRYLVKRTGEKVFLECVQDMDHENMFWYRQDPGLGLRLIYFSYDVKMKEKGDIPEGYSVSREKKERFSLILESASTNQTSMYLCASSLGVGTMNTEAFFGQGTRLTVV.